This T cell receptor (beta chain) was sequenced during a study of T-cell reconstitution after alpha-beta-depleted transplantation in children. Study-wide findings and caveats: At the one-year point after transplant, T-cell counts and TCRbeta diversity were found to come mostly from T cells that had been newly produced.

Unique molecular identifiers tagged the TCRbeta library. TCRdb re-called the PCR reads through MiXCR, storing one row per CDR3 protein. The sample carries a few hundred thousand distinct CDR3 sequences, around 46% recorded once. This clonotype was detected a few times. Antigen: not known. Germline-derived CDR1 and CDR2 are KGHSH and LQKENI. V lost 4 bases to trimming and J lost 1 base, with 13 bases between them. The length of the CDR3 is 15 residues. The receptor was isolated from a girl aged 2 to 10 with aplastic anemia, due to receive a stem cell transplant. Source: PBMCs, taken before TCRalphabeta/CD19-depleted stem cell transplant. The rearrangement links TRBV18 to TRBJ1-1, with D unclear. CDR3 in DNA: TGTGCCAGCTCACTCGGAATCGTGACGAACACTGAAGCTTTCTTT. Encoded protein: CASSLGIVTNTEAFF.